Presented here are 9 T cell receptor beta chains from one specimen sequenced in a study of T cells in localized non-small cell lung cancer. The method was immunoSEQ multiplex PCR; TCRdb's version includes in-frame clones alone and lacks a portion of them. The sample holds 45,000 to 60,000 clones, around three quarters seen once. The material sequenced was PBMCs, taken before any cancer treatment. Every receptor here comes from a woman aged 35-75 years with stage II lung adenocarcinoma.

This chain links TRBV6-1 with TRBJ2-7; D possibly corresponds to TRBD2 (6 bases). The ends were cut back, 3 bases at V and 0 bases at J, with 12 bases in the middle. The V gene's germline CDR1 is MNHNS and CDR2 SASEGT. There are 15 residues in the CDR3. The CDR3 coding sequence is TGTGCCAGCAGTGAGGCGGGACTTAGCTCCTACGAGCAGTACTTC. Translation: CASSEAGLSSYEQYF.

The chain carries TRBV6-4 and TRBJ2-3; no reliable D call. The germline CDR1 and CDR2 sequences are MRHNA and SNTAGT. The CDR3 has 15 amino acids. V gave up 4 bases and J gave up 2 bases, with 13 bases separating them. The CDR3 loop is CASSAAPGFTDTQYF. In DNA form, the CDR3 reads TGTGCCAGCAGTGCAGCTCCCGGGTTCACAGATACGCAGTATTTT.

This chain joins TRBV12-5 and TRBJ1-2; the match to TRBD1 covers 7 bases. The length of the CDR3 is 13 residues. Germline V CDR1 and CDR2: LGHNT, FRNRAP. The V gene end was trimmed by 4 bases and the J gene end by 5 bases; junction bases not matched to a gene: 4. DNA of the CDR3: TGTGCTAGTGGTTACAGGGGAGAGTATGGCTACACCTTC. Amino acids: CASGYRGEYGYTF.

V and J are TRBV7-4 and TRBJ1-5; weak D call: TRBD1 (5 bases). V was pared by 8 bases and J by 1 base, with 9 bases between. The CDR3 length is 13 residues. Germline V lookup: CDR1 SGHVT, CDR2 SQSDAQ. The CDR3 loop reads CASLGASNQPQHF. The CDR3 DNA reads as TGTGCCAGCCTAGGGGCCAGCAATCAGCCCCAGCATTTT.

In this sample, this clone turned up a few times. This sequence joins TRBV4-2 and TRBJ1-1; D gene ambiguous. Germline assignment: CDR1 LGHNA and CDR2 YNFKEQ. The CDR3 is 12 amino acids. V was clipped by 2 bases and J by 7 bases, with 8 bases between them. CDR3 sequence reads: CASSQRTFEAFF. CDR3 DNA: TGTGCCAGCAGCCAACGGACGTTTGAAGCTTTCTTT.

The J gene is TRBJ2-7, the V gene TRBV14, with 14 bases aligning to TRBD2. Germline loops: CDR1 SGHDN, CDR2 FVKESK. Trimming cost V 4 bases and J 6 bases; bases outside gene matches: 2. There are 14 residues in the CDR3. CDR3 protein: CASSRTSGGFEQYF. In DNA form, the CDR3 reads TGTGCCAGCAGCCGGACTAGCGGGGGGTTCGAGCAGTACTTC.

The J gene is TRBJ2-6, the V gene TRBV18; 9 nucleotides align to TRBD1. This CDR3 has 15 residues. J was trimmed by 7 bases and V by 3 bases; bases with no gene match: 4. CDR1 and CDR2 (germline): KGHSH, LQKENI. CDR3 in amino acids: CASSPRGQGANVLTF. The DNA of the CDR3 is TGTGCCAGCTCACCTAGGGGACAGGGTGCCAACGTCCTGACTTTC. Complete variable domain (other parts from reference TRBV18 and TRBJ2-6): NAGVMQNPRHLVRRRGQEARLRCSPMKGHSHVYWYRQLPEEGLKFMVYLQKENIIDESGMPKERFSAEFPKEGPSILRIQQVVRGDSAAYFCASSPRGQGANVLTFGAGSRLTVL.

The count of this clone is one. J is TRBJ2-1 and V is TRBV7-9; 9 bases agree with TRBD2. The J segment lost 7 bases and the V segment lost 1 base, leaving 8 bases of the junction unmatched. Looked up from germline, CDR1 is SEHNR and CDR2 is FQNEAQ (reference sequence). The CDR3 loop spans 16 amino acids. For the CDR3, the DNA is TGTGCCAGCAGCTTAGTGATTGGCGGGGGGGAGAATGAGCAGTTCTTC. Its protein is CASSLVIGGGENEQFF. Variable domain in full (rest from reference TRBV7-9 and TRBJ2-1): DTGVSQNPRHKITKRGQNVTFRCDPISEHNRLYWYRQTLGQGPEFLTYFQNEAQLEKSRLLSDRFSAERPKGSFSTLEIQRTEQGDSAMYLCASSLVIGGGENEQFFGPGTRLTVL.

V gene TRBV18 combines with J gene TRBJ2-1; D not resolved. The CDR3 runs to 14 residues. The V end lost 6 bases, the J end lost 0 bases, and 9 bases lay between the germline ends. Germline CDR1 and CDR2: KGHSH and LQKENI. Here the CDR3 reads CASSQEISYNEQFF. The CDR3 DNA reads as TGTGCCAGCTCCCAGGAGATCTCCTACAATGAGCAGTTCTTC.